Listed below are T cell receptor beta chains from one sample, sequenced in a study of patients and donors after allogeneic stem cell transplantation. Via MiXCR, TCRdb re-called the RT-PCR reads, giving one row per CDR3 protein. This sample has some 6,800 distinct CDR3 sequences, with about 13% found just once. Sequenced: blood, either unsorted or a sorted T cell fraction (not recorded which). The receptors originated from a human donor who was either an allogeneic HSCT recipient or a stem cell or donor lymphocyte infusion donor (not recorded which). It is not recorded whose cells these are; they may come from a transplant donor. CDR3s include the opening cysteine and the closing phenylalanine or tryptophan. The D gene is left open where the match is weak. Only part of the rows carry a size: once, few, many, or a class if the clone is expanded.

d_gene	abundance	v_gene	j_gene	CDR3aa	CDR3nt
TRBD1	few	TRBV7-8	TRBJ2-2	CASSLRDRVTGELFF	TGTGCCAGCAGCCTCCGGGACAGGGTCACCGGGGAGCTGTTTTTT
NA	NA	TRBV27	TRBJ2-1	CASSLQGAEQFF	TGTGCCAGCAGTTTACAGGGAGCGGAGCAGTTCTTC
NA	NA	TRBV2	TRBJ2-7	CASSVLRYYEQYF	TGTGCCAGCAGTGTGTTAAGATATTACGAGCAGTACTTC
NA	few	TRBV7-9	TRBJ1-1	CASSTDIPFLAFF	TGTGCCAGCAGCACCGACATACCCTTTTTGGCTTTCTTT
TRBD2	many	TRBV6-5	TRBJ2-1	CASSIAGAGGNEQFF	TGTGCCAGCAGCATAGCGGGAGCGGGGGGCAATGAGCAGTTCTTC
NA	NA	TRBV20-1	TRBJ1-2	CSARVLVFGARANYGYTF	TGCAGTGCTAGAGTTTTGGTTTTTGGGGCGCGGGCTAACTATGGCTACACCTTC
NA	many	TRBV7-9	TRBJ1-2	CASSLEVYGGYTF	TGTGCCAGCAGCTTAGAAGTGTACGGCGGCTACACCTTC
TRBD2	few	TRBV7-9	TRBJ2-3	CASSPRLAGGPDTQYF	TGTGCCAGCAGCCCTCGACTAGCGGGGGGGCCAGATACGCAGTATTTT
NA	few	TRBV7-2	TRBJ2-2	CASSLPMRELFF	TGTGCCAGCAGCTTACCCATGCGGGAGCTGTTTTTT
TRBD2	medium-sized	TRBV7-9	TRBJ2-1	CASSLALAGLYNEQFF	TGTGCCAGCAGCTTAGCACTAGCGGGGTTATACAATGAGCAGTTCTTC
NA	medium-sized	TRBV15	TRBJ1-2	CATSRLTLTANYGYTF	TGTGCCACCAGCAGATTAACCTTAACCGCGAACTATGGCTACACCTTC
TRBD1	NA	TRBV7-2	TRBJ1-2	CASSLGAGGYGYTF	TGTGCCAGCAGCTTAGGGGCAGGGGGCTATGGCTACACCTTC
NA	many	TRBV5-1	TRBJ2-1	CASSTTTGYNEQFF	TGCGCCAGCAGCACGACGACAGGTTACAATGAGCAGTTCTTC